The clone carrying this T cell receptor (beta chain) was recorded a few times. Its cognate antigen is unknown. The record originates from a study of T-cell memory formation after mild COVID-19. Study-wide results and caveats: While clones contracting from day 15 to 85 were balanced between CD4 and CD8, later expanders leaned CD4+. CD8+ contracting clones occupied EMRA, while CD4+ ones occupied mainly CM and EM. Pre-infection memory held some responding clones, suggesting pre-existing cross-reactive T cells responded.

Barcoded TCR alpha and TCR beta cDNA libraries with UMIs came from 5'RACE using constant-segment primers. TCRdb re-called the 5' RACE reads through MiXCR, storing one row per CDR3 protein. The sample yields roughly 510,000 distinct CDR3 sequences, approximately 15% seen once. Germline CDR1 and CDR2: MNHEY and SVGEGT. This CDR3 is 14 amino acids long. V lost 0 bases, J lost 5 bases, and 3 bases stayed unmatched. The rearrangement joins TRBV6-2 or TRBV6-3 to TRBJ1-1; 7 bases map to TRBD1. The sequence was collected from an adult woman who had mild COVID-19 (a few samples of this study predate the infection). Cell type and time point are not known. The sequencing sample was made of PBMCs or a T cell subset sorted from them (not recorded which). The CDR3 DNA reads TGTGCCAGCAGTTACTCAGGGGGCATAACTGAAGCTTTCTTT. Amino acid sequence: CASSYSGGITEAFF.